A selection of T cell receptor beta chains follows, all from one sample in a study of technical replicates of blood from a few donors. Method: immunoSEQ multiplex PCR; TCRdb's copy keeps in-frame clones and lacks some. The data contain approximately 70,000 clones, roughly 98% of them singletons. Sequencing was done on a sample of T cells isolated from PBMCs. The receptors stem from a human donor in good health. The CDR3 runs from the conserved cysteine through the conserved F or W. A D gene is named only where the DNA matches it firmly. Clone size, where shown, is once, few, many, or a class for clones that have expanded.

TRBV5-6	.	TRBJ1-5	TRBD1	TGTGCCAGCAGCTTCAACCGAAACAGGGGCTCCCACAATCAGCCCCAGCATTTT	CASSFNRNRGSHNQPQHF
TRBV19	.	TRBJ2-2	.	TGTGCCAGTAGTATAGTTAGAACAGGGACCGGGGAGCTGTTTTTT	CASSIVRTGTGELFF
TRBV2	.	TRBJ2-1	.	TGTGCCAGTTACCAGGGGGGTGAGCAGTTCTTC	CASYQGGEQFF
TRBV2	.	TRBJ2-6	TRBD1	TGTGCCAGCAGTGGGGACAGGGCCGGGGCCAACGTCCTGACTTTC	CASSGDRAGANVLTF
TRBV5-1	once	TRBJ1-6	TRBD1	TGCGCCAGCAGCTTGGCGACAGGGGGTCACTATAATTCACCCCTCCACTTT	CASSLATGGHYNSPLHF
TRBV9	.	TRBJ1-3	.	TGTGCCAGCAGCGTAGCGGCCCTCGAGGACAGCTCTGGAAACACCATATATTTT	CASSVAALEDSSGNTIYF
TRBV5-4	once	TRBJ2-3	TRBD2	TGTGCCAGCAGCCCGGGAGGAGCGGGGGGGTCAGATACGCAGTATTTT	CASSPGGAGGSDTQYF
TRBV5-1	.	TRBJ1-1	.	TGCGCCAGCAGCTTGGTACAAAGCACTGAAGCTTTCTTT	CASSLVQSTEAFF
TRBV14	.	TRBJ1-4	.	TGTGCCAGCAGCCAATACGACAGCCTTAATGAAAAACTGTTTTTT	CASSQYDSLNEKLFF
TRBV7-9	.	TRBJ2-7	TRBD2	TGTGCCAGCAGCCCGGCGCCGGGACTAGCGTACTACGAGCAGTACTTC	CASSPAPGLAYYEQYF
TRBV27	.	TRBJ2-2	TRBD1	TGTGCCAGCAGTTTGGGGACAGGGGTTGGTGAGCTGTTTTTT	CASSLGTGVGELFF
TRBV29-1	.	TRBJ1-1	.	TGCAGCGGCCTTTGGAGGAACACTGAAGCTTTCTTT	CSGLWRNTEAFF
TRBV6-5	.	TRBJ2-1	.	TGTGCCAGCAGCCTACTAGATCCCGAACTCAATGAGCAGTTCTTC	CASSLLDPELNEQFF
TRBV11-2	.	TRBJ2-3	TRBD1	TGTGCCAGCAGCTCCCTGCCGGGACAGGGGGCCAACACAGATACGCAGTATTTT	CASSSLPGQGANTDTQYF
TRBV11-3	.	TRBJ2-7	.	TGTGCCAGCAGTATGGACAACTACGAGCAGTACTTC	CASSMDNYEQYF
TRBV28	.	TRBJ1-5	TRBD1	TGTGCCAGCAGGGACAGGGGTGCCCTTACTAGCAATCAGCCCCAGCATTTT	CASRDRGALTSNQPQHF
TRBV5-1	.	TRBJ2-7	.	TGCGCCAGCAGCTTGGGGCAGGGCGCGCCCGAGCAGTACTTC	CASSLGQGAPEQYF
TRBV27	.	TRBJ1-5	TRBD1	TGTGCCAGCAGTGTACAGGGGGCCTATCAGCCCCAGCATTTT	CASSVQGAYQPQHF
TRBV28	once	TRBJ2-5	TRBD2	TGTGCCAGCAGTGGACTAGCGGGAGTTAGCGAGACCCAGTACTTC	CASSGLAGVSETQYF
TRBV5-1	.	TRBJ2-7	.	TGCGCCAGCAGCCCCGGAGGGTGGCTAGGGACCTACGAGCAGTACTTC	CASSPGGWLGTYEQYF
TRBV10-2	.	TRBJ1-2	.	TGCGCCAGCAGTGCGTCCAGAGGTTATGGCTACACCTTC	CASSASRGYGYTF
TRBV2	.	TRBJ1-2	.	TGTGCCAGCAGTCCTAAGACAGGTTTC	CASSPKTGF
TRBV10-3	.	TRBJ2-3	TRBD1	TGTGCCATCAGTGGGGGACAGGGAACTAACACAGATACGCAGTATTTT	CAISGGQGTNTDTQYF
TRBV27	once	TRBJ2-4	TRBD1	TGTGCCAGCAGGGCCGGGACAGGGTTTCTAGACATTCAGTACTTC	CASRAGTGFLDIQYF
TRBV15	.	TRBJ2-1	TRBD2	TGTGCCACCAGCAGAGCCCGACTAGCGGGGGACAATGAGCAGTTCTTC	CATSRARLAGDNEQFF
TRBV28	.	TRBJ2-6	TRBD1	TGTGCCAGCAGACAGGGACAGTCTACTGGGGCCAACGTCCTGACTTTC	CASRQGQSTGANVLTF
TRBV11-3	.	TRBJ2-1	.	TGTGCCAGCAGCTTGAACGGGAACTCCTACAATGAGCAGTTCTTC	CASSLNGNSYNEQFF
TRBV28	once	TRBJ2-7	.	TGTGCCAGCAGTTTGAGAGACGAGCAGTACTTC	CASSLRDEQYF
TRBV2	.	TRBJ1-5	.	TGTGCCAGCAGTTGGGGGCAGGGTCAGCCCCAGCATTTT	CASSWGQGQPQHF
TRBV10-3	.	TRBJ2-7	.	TGTGCCGTTAACCCCGGGACTTCCTACGAGCAGTACTTC	CAVNPGTSYEQYF